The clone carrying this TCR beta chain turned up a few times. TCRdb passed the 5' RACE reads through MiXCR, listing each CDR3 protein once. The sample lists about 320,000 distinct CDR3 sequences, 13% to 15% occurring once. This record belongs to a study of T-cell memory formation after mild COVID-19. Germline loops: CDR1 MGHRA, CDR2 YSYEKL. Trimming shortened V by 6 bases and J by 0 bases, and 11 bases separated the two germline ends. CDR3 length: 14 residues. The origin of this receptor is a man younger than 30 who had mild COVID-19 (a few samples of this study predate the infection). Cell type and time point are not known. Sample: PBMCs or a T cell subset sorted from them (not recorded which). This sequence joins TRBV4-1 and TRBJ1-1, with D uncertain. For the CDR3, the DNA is TGCGCCAGCAGGGACCCAGGCATGAACACTGAAGCTTTCTTT. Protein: CASRDPGMNTEAFF.